Below, 9 T cell receptor beta chains from the same sample are listed, as sequenced in a study of CD8 T cells in Susac syndrome. The RNA input was about 0.5 to 1 ug, and it was reverse transcribed with random hexamers. TCRdb re-called the immunoSEQ multiplex PCR reads through MiXCR, storing one row per CDR3 protein. The sample comprises roughly 150,000 distinct CDR3 sequences, nearly 97% of which are singletons, and roughly 0.16% rests with the top ten. The sequenced sample consisted of CD8+ T cells from PBMCs. The origin of the receptors is a human donor with multiple sclerosis.

The gene calls are TRBV7-9 and TRBJ2-1; tentative D call: TRBD2 (5 bases). Deletions cut 5 bases from V and 8 bases from J, with 7 bases between. The CDR3 runs to 11 residues. CDR1 is SEHNR and CDR2 is FQNEAQ in the germline V gene (reference sequence). This CDR3 is CASSRRDEQFF. The CDR3 DNA is TGTGCCAGCAGCCGGCGGGATGAGCAGTTCTTC.

The rearrangement links TRBV30 to TRBJ1-5, with a weak D call TRBD1 (5 bases). Between the trimmed V and J ends, which lost 7 bases and 7 bases, there was a span of 20 bases. This CDR3 region has 14 residues. Germline values: CDR1 GTSNPN, CDR2 SVGIG (reference sequence). CDR3 region: CAFTPGPSGQPQHF. Written as DNA, the CDR3 is TGTGCCTTTACGCCGGGGCCCTCCGGACAGCCCCAGCATTTT. Full variable domain (rest looked up from reference TRBV30 and TRBJ1-5): SQTIHQWPATLVQPVGSPLSLECTVEGTSNPNLYWYRQAAGRGLQLLFYSVGIGQISSEVPQNLSASRPQDRQFILSSKKLLLSDSGFYLCAFTPGPSGQPQHFGDGTRLSIL.

The chain recombines TRBV12-3 or TRBV12-4 with TRBJ2-3; a weak D match, TRBD2 (5 bases). This CDR3 is built from 15 residues. V lost 5 bases to trimming and J lost 4 bases, with 16 bases between them. The CDR3 sequence: CASSASRPHPDTQYF. The CDR3 nucleotides are TGTGCCAGCAGTGCTAGCCGACCGCATCCAGATACGCAGTATTTT.

V gene TRBV3-1 combines with J gene TRBJ2-5; 9 bases align to TRBD1. Germline CDR1 reads LGHDT; CDR2 reads YNNKEL (reference sequence). This CDR3 region has 15 residues. Losses at the gene ends were 6 bases for V and 4 bases for J; bases not matched to a gene: 9. Here the CDR3 reads CASSHRGRSGETQYF. CDR3 coding DNA: TGTGCCAGCAGTCACAGGGGGCGATCGGGAGAGACCCAGTACTTC.

The rearrangement links TRBV27 to TRBJ2-7; 9 bases line up with TRBD1. There are 13 residues in the CDR3. Germline values: CDR1 MNHEY, CDR2 SMNVEV (reference sequence). The trim removed 4 bases at V and 6 bases at J, leaving 4 bases unmatched. CDR3 in DNA: TGTGCCAGCAGTTCGGGACAGGGAAGCGAGCAGTACTTC. It translates to CASSSGQGSEQYF.

The chain links TRBV5-1 to TRBJ2-1; the match to TRBD2 covers 10 bases. The germline gives CDR1 SGHRS, CDR2 YFSETQ. The junction had 8 bases not matched to a gene; V was cut back by 4 bases and J by 4 bases. The CDR3 sequence is 16 residues long. The DNA of the CDR3 is TGCGCCAGCAGCCCCTCAGCGGGGGGGCCTTACAATGAGCAGTTCTTC. This codes for CASSPSAGGPYNEQFF.

J is TRBJ2-7 and V is TRBV3-1; D is possibly TRBD1 or TRBD2 (5 bases each). V dropped 4 bases and J dropped 3 bases, with 13 bases sitting between them. The CDR3 is made up of 14 amino acids. Germline assignment: CDR1 LGHDT and CDR2 YNNKEL (reference sequence). Here the CDR3 reads CASSRGRAHYEQYF. The CDR3 region has the DNA TGTGCCAGCAGCCGGGGACGGGCACACTACGAGCAGTACTTC.

This clonotype was detected once. The chain joins TRBV3-1 to TRBJ1-5; TRBD1 might be the D (5 bases). The germline V gene encodes CDR1 LGHDT and CDR2 YNNKEL (reference sequence). V gave up 0 bases and J gave up 4 bases, with 10 bases separating them. The CDR3 has 15 amino acids. DNA of the CDR3: TGTGCCAGCAGCCAAGACCTGACAGATAATCAGCCCCAGCATTTT. Translated, it gives CASSQDLTDNQPQHF.

The chain is built from TRBV13 and TRBJ2-5; a weak D match, TRBD2 (5 bases). The CDR3 extends over 14 amino acids. Trimming left V 5 bases short and J 5 bases short, with 15 bases between. Germline values: CDR1 PRHDT, CDR2 FYEKMQ (reference sequence). CDR3 DNA sequence: TGTGCCAGCAGCGAAACCTCCGGCGGGGAGACCCAGTACTTC. Translated: CASSETSGGETQYF. The complete variable domain, with remaining parts taken from reference TRBV13 and TRBJ2-5, reads AAGVIQSPRHLIKEKRETATLKCYPIPRHDTVYWYQQGPGQDPQFLISFYEKMQSDKGSIPDRFSAQQFSDYHSELNMSSLELGDSALYFCASSETSGGETQYFGPGTRLLVL.